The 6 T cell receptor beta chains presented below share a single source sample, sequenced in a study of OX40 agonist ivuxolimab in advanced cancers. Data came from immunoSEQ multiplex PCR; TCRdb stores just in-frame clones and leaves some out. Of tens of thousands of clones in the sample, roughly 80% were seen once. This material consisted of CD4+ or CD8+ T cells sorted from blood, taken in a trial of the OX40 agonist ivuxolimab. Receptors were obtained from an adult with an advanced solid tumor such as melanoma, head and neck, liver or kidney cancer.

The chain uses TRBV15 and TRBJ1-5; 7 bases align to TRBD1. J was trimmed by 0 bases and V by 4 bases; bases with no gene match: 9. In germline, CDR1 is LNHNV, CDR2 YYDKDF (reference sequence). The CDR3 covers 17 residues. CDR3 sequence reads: CATSTPQGIYSNQPQHF. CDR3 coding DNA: TGTGCCACCAGCACCCCACAGGGGATTTATAGCAATCAGCCCCAGCATTTT. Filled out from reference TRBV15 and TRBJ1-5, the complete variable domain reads DAMVIQNPRYQVTQFGKPVTLSCSQTLNHNVMYWYQQKSSQAPKLLFHYYDKDFNNEADTPDNFQSRRPNTSFCFLDIRSPGLGDTAMYLCATSTPQGIYSNQPQHFGDGTRLSIL.

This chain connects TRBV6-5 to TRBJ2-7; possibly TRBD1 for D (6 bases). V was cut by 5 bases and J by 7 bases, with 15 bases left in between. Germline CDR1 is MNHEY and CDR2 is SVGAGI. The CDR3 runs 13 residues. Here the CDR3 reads CASSESQGWEQYF. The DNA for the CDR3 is TGTGCCAGCAGTGAATCTCAGGGGTGGGAGCAGTACTTC.

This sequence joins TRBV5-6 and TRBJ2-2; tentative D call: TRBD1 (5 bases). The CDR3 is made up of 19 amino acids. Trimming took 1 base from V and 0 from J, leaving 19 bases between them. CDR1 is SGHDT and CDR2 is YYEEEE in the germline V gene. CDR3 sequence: CASSLLRTDIMANTGELFF. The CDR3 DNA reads TGTGCCAGCAGCTTGTTACGCACGGACATCATGGCGAACACCGGGGAGCTGTTTTTT.

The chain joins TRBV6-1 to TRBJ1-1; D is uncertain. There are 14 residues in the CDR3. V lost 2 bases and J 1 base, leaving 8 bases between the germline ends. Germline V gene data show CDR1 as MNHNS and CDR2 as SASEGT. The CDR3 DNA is TGTGCCAGCAGTGAAATAGGCGGGAACACTGAAGCTTTCTTT. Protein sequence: CASSEIGGNTEAFF.

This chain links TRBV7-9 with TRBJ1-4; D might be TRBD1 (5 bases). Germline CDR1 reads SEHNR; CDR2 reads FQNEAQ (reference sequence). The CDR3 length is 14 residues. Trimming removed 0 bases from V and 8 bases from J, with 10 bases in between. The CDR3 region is CASSLAGTGEKLFF. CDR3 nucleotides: TGTGCCAGCAGCTTAGCCGGGACCGGCGAAAAACTGTTTTTT.

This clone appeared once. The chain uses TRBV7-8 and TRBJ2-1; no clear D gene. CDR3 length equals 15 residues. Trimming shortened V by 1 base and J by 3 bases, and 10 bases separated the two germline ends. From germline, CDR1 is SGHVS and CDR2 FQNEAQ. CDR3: CASSLEVGFYNEQFF. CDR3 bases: TGTGCCAGCAGCTTAGAGGTAGGATTCTACAATGAGCAGTTCTTC.